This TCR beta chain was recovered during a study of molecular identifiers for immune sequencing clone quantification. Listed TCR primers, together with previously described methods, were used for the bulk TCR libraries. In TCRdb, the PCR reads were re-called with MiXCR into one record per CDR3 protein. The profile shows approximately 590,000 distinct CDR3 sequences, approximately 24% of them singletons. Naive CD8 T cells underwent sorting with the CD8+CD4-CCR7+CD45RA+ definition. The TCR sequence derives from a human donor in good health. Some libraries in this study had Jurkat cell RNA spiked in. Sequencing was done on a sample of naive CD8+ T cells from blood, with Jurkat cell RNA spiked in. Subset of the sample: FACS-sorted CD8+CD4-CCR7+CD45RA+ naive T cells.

Here the CDR3 reads CAWSVWSNQPQHF. The CDR3 DNA is TGTGCCTGGAGTGTATGGTCTAATCAGCCCCAGCATTTT. The chain uses TRBV30 and TRBJ1-5; D remains ambiguous. CDR3 length equals 13 residues. Germline values: CDR1 GTSNPN, CDR2 SVGIG (reference sequence). Deletions cut 0 bases from V and 4 bases from J, with 7 bases between.